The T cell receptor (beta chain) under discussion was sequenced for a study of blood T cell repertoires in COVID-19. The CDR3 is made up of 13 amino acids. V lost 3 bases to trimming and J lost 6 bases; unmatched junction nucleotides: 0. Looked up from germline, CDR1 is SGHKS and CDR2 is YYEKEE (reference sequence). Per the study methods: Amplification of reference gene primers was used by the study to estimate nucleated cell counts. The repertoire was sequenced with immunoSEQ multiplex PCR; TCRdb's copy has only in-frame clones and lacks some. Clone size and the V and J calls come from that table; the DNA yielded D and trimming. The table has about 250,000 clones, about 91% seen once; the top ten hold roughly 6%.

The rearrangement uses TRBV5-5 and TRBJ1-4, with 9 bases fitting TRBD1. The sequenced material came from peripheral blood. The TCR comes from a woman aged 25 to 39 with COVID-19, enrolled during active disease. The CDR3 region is CASSWTGDEKLFF. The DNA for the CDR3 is TGTGCCAGCAGCTGGACAGGGGATGAAAAACTGTTTTTT.